This T cell receptor beta chain stems from a study of T cells after yellow fever vaccination. Across the whole study: Preparing low-cell-number fractions relied on SMART-Seq v4 Ultra Low Input.

The CDR3 has 13 residues. The V end was cut by 6 bases, the J end by 6 bases, with 12 bases between. Germline V CDR1 and CDR2: MNHEY, SVGEGT. The 5'RACE template-switching step produced TCR cDNA and added a universal primer site and UMIs. TCRdb reprocessed the 5' RACE reads with MiXCR, giving one entry per CDR3 protein. In the table there are approximately 180,000 distinct CDR3 sequences, 6.2% of which are singletons. This clonotype was picked up many times. Its antigen is unidentified. Study-wide findings and caveats: Most clones from primary vaccination were detected again post-booster (approximately 97% CD4, 88% CD8). There was a possibility that FACS-sorted repertoires contained abundant clonotypes contaminating from the bulk population.

This clonotype originated in a young man who received the YFV17D yellow fever vaccine. The input for sequencing was CD4+ T cells sorted from PBMCs, taken on the day of the first yellow fever vaccination. The rearrangement joins TRBV6-2 or TRBV6-3 to TRBJ2-1; possible D gene TRBD2, 6 bases. The CDR3 region is CASRRDGSNEQFF. CDR3 DNA sequence: TGTGCCAGCAGACGGGACGGGAGCAATGAGCAGTTCTTC.